The 30 T cell receptor beta chains below all came from one sample that was sequenced in a study of shared clonotypes between healthy human individuals. Sequencing used immunoSEQ multiplex PCR; TCRdb keeps in-frame clones, though not all of them. The sample yields around 500,000 clones, approximately 81% seen once. Material: PBMCs. The source is a woman aged 40 to 49 in good health. Some clones in this sample may be carry-over from other donors' samples.

J is TRBJ1-1 and V is TRBV28, with 10 bases identical to TRBD1. This CDR3 is 17 amino acids long. Germline values: CDR1 MDHEN, CDR2 SYDVKM. The trim removed 5 bases at V and 4 bases at J, leaving 13 bases unmatched. CDR3 nucleotides: TGTGCCAGCAGTCAATGGACAGGGGGAAGGCGCGGCACTGAAGCTTTCTTT. It is translated as CASSQWTGGRRGTEAFF.

The V and J genes are TRBV15 and TRBJ2-2, with D tentatively TRBD1 (7 bases). Trimming cost V 0 bases and J 8 bases, with 19 bases left between them. The CDR3 loop spans 17 amino acids. Per germline, CDR1 LNHNV and CDR2 YYDKDF (reference sequence). The CDR3 loop is CATSRDTGTAGPGELFF. Written as DNA, the CDR3 is TGTGCCACCAGCAGAGACACCGGGACAGCGGGCCCAGGGGAGCTGTTTTTT.

The chain couples TRBV6-1 to TRBJ2-3, with TRBD2 as a possible D gene (6 bases). The V gene's germline CDR1 is MNHNS and CDR2 SASEGT. This CDR3 spans 15 amino acids. V dropped 3 bases and J dropped 3 bases, with 13 bases sitting between them. This chain's CDR3 is CASSEGRLETDTQYF. The CDR3 DNA sequence: TGTGCCAGCAGTGAGGGGAGGTTAGAGACAGATACGCAGTATTTT.

CDR3 nucleotides: TGTGCCAGCAGATTCCGGGATATAGCGTTATACGAGCAGTACTTC. Amino acid sequence: CASRFRDIALYEQYF. V and J are TRBV28 and TRBJ2-7; weak D call: TRBD2 (5 bases). The CDR3 has 15 amino acids. The V gene's germline CDR1 is MDHEN and CDR2 SYDVKM. V lost 6 bases and J lost 4, with 19 bases in between. The whole variable domain, filled in from reference TRBV28 and TRBJ2-7, reads DVKVTQSSRYLVKRTGEKVFLECVQDMDHENMFWYRQDPGLGLRLIYFSYDVKMKEKGDIPEGYSVSREKKERFSLILESASTNQTSMYLCASRFRDIALYEQYFGPGTRLTVT.

This sequence joins TRBV7-9 and TRBJ1-1; D unresolved. Trimming stripped 3 bases from V and 2 bases from J, with 10 bases between. The CDR3 loop spans 14 amino acids. Germline values: CDR1 SEHNR, CDR2 FQNEAQ (reference sequence). Written as DNA, the CDR3 is TGTGCCAGCAGCTTGGTTGGGGAAAACACTGAAGCTTTCTTT. This gives the protein CASSLVGENTEAFF. The variable domain in full, completed from reference TRBV7-9 and TRBJ1-1, reads DTGVSQNPRHKITKRGQNVTFRCDPISEHNRLYWYRQTLGQGPEFLTYFQNEAQLEKSRLLSDRFSAERPKGSFSTLEIQRTEQGDSAMYLCASSLVGENTEAFFGQGTRLTVV.

The CDR3 DNA reads TGTGCCACCAGCAGAGATCGGGGAGGTCCTTCCTACGAGCAGTACTTC. As protein: CATSRDRGGPSYEQYF. J is TRBJ2-7 and V is TRBV15; the D gene is possibly TRBD2 (6 bases). CDR1 and CDR2 (germline): LNHNV, YYDKDF (reference sequence). This CDR3 region has 16 residues. V lost 0 bases, J lost 1 base, and 13 bases lay in between.

As concerns this clone: A far larger clone is one nucleotide away, so this likely arose from a read error. The sample carries other DNA sequences with the same CDR3. The chain carries TRBV27 and TRBJ2-3; 7 bases match TRBD2. Germline CDR1 reads MNHEY; CDR2 reads SMNVEV (reference sequence). The V segment lost 5 bases and the J segment 10 bases; nucleotides outside the gene matches: 15. CDR3 length equals 15 residues. This chain's CDR3 is CASSPTSGSRGAQYF. The CDR3 nucleotides read TGTGCCAGCAGTCCAACTAGTGGGAGTCGGGGGGCGCAGTATTTT.

Concerning this clone itself: A read error is likely here: a far larger clone is one base away. The rearrangement links TRBV7-9 to TRBJ1-4; possible D gene TRBD1, 6 bases. The germline V gene encodes CDR1 SEHNR and CDR2 FQNEAQ (reference sequence). V was trimmed by 8 bases and J by 5 bases, leaving 18 bases between them. This CDR3 has 15 amino acids. The chain's CDR3 is CASGARQEANEKLFF. The CDR3 coding sequence is TGTGCCAGCGGGGCCCGACAGGAGGCAAATGAAAAACTGTTTTTT.

Turning to this clone: This sequence is one base from a far larger clone and is likely a read error. The V and J genes are TRBV25-1 and TRBJ2-7; unclear D gene. The length of the CDR3 is 15 residues. CDR1 MGHDK and CDR2 SYGVNS come from the germline V gene. This chain's CDR3 is CASSGPLENSHEQYF. The DNA for the CDR3 is TGTGCCAGCAGTGGCCCCCTGGAGAACTCCCACGAGCAGTACTTC.

This clone was seen a single time. A read error likely explains this, since a far larger clone differs by one base. V and J are TRBV7-2 and TRBJ2-3, with unresolved D. The CDR3 is 15 residues long. Germline V gives CDR1 SGHTA, CDR2 FQGNSA. The V and J ends lost 3 bases and 0 bases respectively, with 10 bases between them. CDR3 sequence reads: CASSFRHTSTDTQYF. For the CDR3, the DNA is TGTGCCAGCAGCTTCCGACACACGAGCACAGATACGCAGTATTTT.

This chain connects TRBV4-3 to TRBJ2-7, with D perhaps given as TRBD1 or TRBD2 (6 bases each). Trimming left V 2 bases short and J 7 bases short, with 15 bases between. CDR3 size: 14 residues. CDR1 is LGHNA and CDR2 is YSLEER in the germline V gene. Written as DNA, the CDR3 is TGCGCCAGCAGCCAAAAACAGGGAGGAGGGGAGCAGTACTTC. Amino acid sequence: CASSQKQGGGEQYF.

The V call is TRBV10-3, the J call TRBJ2-7, with 9 positions matching TRBD2. CDR3 length: 15 amino acids. Germline V gene lookup returns CDR1 ENHRY and CDR2 SYGVKD. The ends lost 5 bases at V and 6 bases at J; junction bases unmatched: 11. The CDR3 sequence: CAISNSGSSESEQYF. CDR3 sequence (DNA): TGTGCCATCAGTAATAGCGGGAGTAGTGAATCCGAGCAGTACTTC.

The rearrangement links TRBV5-1 to TRBJ2-5, with 7 bases matching TRBD1. Judging by the DNA end, TRBJ2-7 fits better; the J call may be wrong. The CDR3 is made up of 15 amino acids. Per the germline V gene, CDR1 is SGHRS and CDR2 is YFSETQ. The CDR3 here is CASSPRSDRVYEQYF. The DNA for the CDR3 is TGCGCCAGCAGCCCCAGATCCGACAGGGTATACGAGCAGTACTTC.

The chain couples TRBV2 to TRBJ2-5; TRBD2 agrees at 8 bases. Germline CDR1 is SNHLY and CDR2 is FYNNEI. The CDR3 is 14 amino acids. V trimming: 8 bases; J trimming: 9 bases; junction bases outside the gene matches: 14. DNA of the CDR3: TGTGCCAGCTGCGTAGTAGATACGCGGGGGGCCCAGTACTTC. Its protein is CASCVVDTRGAQYF.

This clone was seen a handful of times. This chain links TRBV5-1 with TRBJ2-3; tentatively, D is TRBD1 (5 bases). The V end was cut by 7 bases, the J end by 0 bases, with 6 bases between. Germline V lookup: CDR1 SGHRS, CDR2 YFSETQ. The length of the CDR3 is 12 residues. The DNA for the CDR3 is TGCGCCAGCCAGGGCAGCACAGATACGCAGTATTTT. It encodes CASQGSTDTQYF.

With regard to this clone: This sequence is one base from a far larger clone and is likely a read error. The identical CDR3 is also encoded by other nucleotide sequences in the sample. This rearrangement joins TRBV4-1 to TRBJ2-5, with no clear D. The J call is doubtful: the DNA matches TRBJ2-7 better. The CDR3 length is 15 residues. Germline V lookup: CDR1 MGHRA, CDR2 YSYEKL. The CDR3 coding sequence is TGCGCCAGCAGCCAAGGTCACGGAAGCTCCTACGAGCAGTACTTC. This encodes CASSQGHGSSYEQYF.

V is TRBV5-1 and J is TRBJ2-7; possibly TRBD2 for D (6 bases). This CDR3 region has 15 residues. The V end lost 1 base, the J end lost 7 bases, and 18 bases lay between the germline ends. Looked up from germline, CDR1 is SGHRS and CDR2 is YFSETQ. CDR3 in amino acids: CASSLRPSESREQYF. The CDR3 DNA reads TGCGCCAGCAGCTTGCGGCCTAGCGAGTCGAGGGAGCAGTACTTC.

This rearrangement joins TRBV6-5 to TRBJ1-5; no clear D. Germline V CDR1 and CDR2: MNHEY, SVGAGI. Trimming cost V 5 bases and J 3 bases, with 8 bases left between them. This CDR3 is built from 13 residues. The CDR3 DNA reads as TGTGCCAGCAGTCAGAATATCAATCAGCCCCAGCATTTT. The encoded protein is CASSQNINQPQHF.

This clone was seen only once. The chain couples TRBV7-9 to TRBJ2-7; maybe TRBD1 (5 bases). CDR1 and CDR2 (germline): SEHNR, FQNEAQ (reference sequence). The germline V and J ends were trimmed by 10 bases and 3 bases, with 19 bases remaining between them. The CDR3 is 14 amino acids. This chain's CDR3 is CATTDRVEYYEQYF. DNA of the CDR3: TGTGCCACCACAGACAGAGTGGAGTACTACGAGCAGTACTTC.

The chain uses TRBV7-9 and TRBJ1-3; D call uncertain. V was shortened by 4 bases and J by 2 bases, with 9 bases between the two germline ends. The CDR3 sequence is 14 residues long. Germline V lookup: CDR1 SEHNR, CDR2 FQNEAQ (reference sequence). CDR3 amino acids: CASSSGTTGNTIYF. CDR3 bases: TGTGCCAGCAGCTCAGGTACAACTGGAAACACCATATATTTT. The variable domain in full, with the rest retrieved from reference TRBV7-9 and TRBJ1-3, is DTGVSQNPRHKITKRGQNVTFRCDPISEHNRLYWYRQTLGQGPEFLTYFQNEAQLEKSRLLSDRFSAERPKGSFSTLEIQRTEQGDSAMYLCASSSGTTGNTIYFGEGSWLTVV.

The chain recombines TRBV6-6 with TRBJ1-5; D is ambiguous. In germline, CDR1 is MNHNY, CDR2 SVGAGI (reference sequence). The CDR3 has 14 amino acids. V lost 8 bases and J 2 bases, leaving 13 bases between the germline ends. As DNA, the CDR3 is TGTGCCAGCGCCGATAATGGGGGCAATCAGCCCCAGCATTTT. Amino acids: CASADNGGNQPQHF.

This clone appeared many times. Other nucleotide sequences in the sample specify the same CDR3. The gene calls are TRBV7-3 and TRBJ1-1; D not resolved. V lost 4 bases to trimming and J lost 0 bases, with 6 bases between them. The CDR3 is 13 amino acids. CDR1 SGHTA and CDR2 FQGTGA come from the germline V gene. As DNA, the CDR3 is TGTGCCAGCAGCTCACTAATGAACACTGAAGCTTTCTTT. Protein sequence: CASSSLMNTEAFF.

The chain's CDR3 is CAWSGGTINYGYTF. As DNA, the CDR3 is TGTGCCTGGAGTGGGGGGACCATTAACTATGGCTACACCTTC. The genes are TRBV30 and TRBJ1-2, with D perhaps matching TRBD1 (5 bases). Trimming left V 1 base short and J 1 base short, with 10 bases between. There are 14 residues in the CDR3. Germline V CDR1 and CDR2: GTSNPN, SVGIG (reference sequence).

This clone was detected a few times. Other DNA sequences in this sample translate to the same CDR3. This rearrangement joins TRBV6-5 to TRBJ1-3; 9 bases are a match to TRBD1. Germline assignment: CDR1 MNHEY and CDR2 SVGAGI. There are 14 residues in the CDR3. V trimming: 6 bases; J trimming: 0 bases; junction bases outside the gene matches: 0. Here the CDR3 DNA reads TGTGCCAGCAGGGGACAGGGCTCTGGAAACACCATATATTTT. Its protein is CASRGQGSGNTIYF.

The V call is TRBV7-9, the J call TRBJ1-3; tentative D call: TRBD1 (6 bases). Germline-derived CDR1 and CDR2 are SEHNR and FQNEAQ (reference sequence). Trimming took 5 bases from V and 3 from J, leaving 11 bases between them. The CDR3 is made up of 14 amino acids. In DNA form, the CDR3 reads TGTGCCAGCAGCCCCACAGGGTATGGAAACACCATATATTTT. This codes for CASSPTGYGNTIYF. The full variable domain, in which reference TRBV7-9 and TRBJ1-3 provide the parts outside the CDR3, is DTGVSQNPRHKITKRGQNVTFRCDPISEHNRLYWYRQTLGQGPEFLTYFQNEAQLEKSRLLSDRFSAERPKGSFSTLEIQRTEQGDSAMYLCASSPTGYGNTIYFGEGSWLTVV.

The V gene is TRBV28, the J gene TRBJ1-4; TRBD1 aligns across 10 bases. The CDR3 spans 17 residues. CDR1 and CDR2 (germline): MDHEN, SYDVKM. Germline trimming cut 2 bases from V and 6 bases from J; bases unmatched to any gene: 9. The CDR3, as DNA: TGTGCCAGCAGTTTAGCTGGGGACAGGGGTGAGGATGAAAAACTGTTTTTT. Protein: CASSLAGDRGEDEKLFF.

The chain links TRBV5-1 to TRBJ2-2; a possible D gene is TRBD2 (5 bases). The CDR3 runs to 15 residues. CDR1 and CDR2 from the germline V gene are SGHRS and YFSETQ. V was shortened by 0 bases and J by 5 bases, with 11 bases between the two germline ends. The CDR3 nucleotides are TGCGCCAGCAGCTTGGAAGGAGGACGGACCGGGGAGCTGTTTTTT. Its protein product is CASSLEGGRTGELFF.

This chain uses TRBV7-2 with TRBJ2-3; D is perhaps TRBD1 (6 bases). Germline CDR1 SGHTA, CDR2 FQGNSA. V was shortened by 3 bases and J by 2 bases, with 12 bases between the two germline ends. This CDR3 contains 15 residues. CDR3 sequence: CASSFGTQDTDTQYF. The CDR3 coding sequence is TGTGCCAGCAGCTTCGGGACACAGGACACAGATACGCAGTATTTT.

This clone was seen a single time. CDR3 DNA sequence: TGTGCCAGCAGCCGTGCGGGGATTCTGGACAATGAGCAGTTCTTC. This codes for CASSRAGILDNEQFF. The chain combines TRBV28 with TRBJ2-1; weak D call: TRBD2 (6 bases). Germline lookup yields CDR1 MDHEN and CDR2 SYDVKM. The CDR3 has 15 amino acids. Trimming shortened V by 6 bases and J by 5 bases, and 17 bases separated the two germline ends.

The gene calls are TRBV7-9 and TRBJ1-4; D is undetermined. The V end lost 5 bases, the J end lost 4 bases, and 11 bases lay between the germline ends. This CDR3 is built from 14 residues. Germline V gene lookup returns CDR1 SEHNR and CDR2 FQNEAQ (reference sequence). The CDR3 nucleotides read TGTGCCAGCAGCGTCAGTACAATTAATGAAAAACTGTTTTTT. Its protein is CASSVSTINEKLFF.